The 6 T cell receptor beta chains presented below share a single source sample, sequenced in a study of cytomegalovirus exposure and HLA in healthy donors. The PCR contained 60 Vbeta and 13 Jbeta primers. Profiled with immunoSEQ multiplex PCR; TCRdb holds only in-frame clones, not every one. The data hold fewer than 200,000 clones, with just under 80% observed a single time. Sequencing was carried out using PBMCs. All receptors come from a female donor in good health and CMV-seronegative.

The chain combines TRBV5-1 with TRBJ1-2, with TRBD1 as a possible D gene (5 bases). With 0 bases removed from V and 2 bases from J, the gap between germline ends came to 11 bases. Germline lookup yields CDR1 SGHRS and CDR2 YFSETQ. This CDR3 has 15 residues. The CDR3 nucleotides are TGCGCCAGCAGCTTGGGGACATCCCCCAACTATGGCTACACCTTC. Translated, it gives CASSLGTSPNYGYTF.

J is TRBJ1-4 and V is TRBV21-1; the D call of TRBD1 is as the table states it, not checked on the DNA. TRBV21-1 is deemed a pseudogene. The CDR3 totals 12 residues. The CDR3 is CASSPGKEKLFF. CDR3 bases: TGTGCCAGCAGCCCAGGGAAGGAAAAACTGTTTTTT.

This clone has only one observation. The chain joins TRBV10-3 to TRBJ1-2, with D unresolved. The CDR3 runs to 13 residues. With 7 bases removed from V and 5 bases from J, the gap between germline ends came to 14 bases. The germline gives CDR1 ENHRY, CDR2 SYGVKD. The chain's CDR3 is CAINGLRPYGYTF. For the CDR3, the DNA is TGTGCCATCAATGGCCTCCGTCCGTATGGCTACACCTTC.

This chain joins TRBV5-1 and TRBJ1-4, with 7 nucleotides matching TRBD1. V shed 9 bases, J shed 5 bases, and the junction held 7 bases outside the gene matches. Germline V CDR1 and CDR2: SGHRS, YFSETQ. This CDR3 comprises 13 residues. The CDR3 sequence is CATRGQENEKLFF. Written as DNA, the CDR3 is TGCGCCACCCGCGGACAGGAGAATGAAAAACTGTTTTTT.

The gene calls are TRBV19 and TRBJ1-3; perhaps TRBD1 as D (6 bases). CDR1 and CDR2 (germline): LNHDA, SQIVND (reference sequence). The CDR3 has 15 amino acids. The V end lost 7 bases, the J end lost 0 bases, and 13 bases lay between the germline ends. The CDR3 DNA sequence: TGTGCCAGTACACGAAGACAGGACTCTGGAAACACCATATATTTT. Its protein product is CASTRRQDSGNTIYF.

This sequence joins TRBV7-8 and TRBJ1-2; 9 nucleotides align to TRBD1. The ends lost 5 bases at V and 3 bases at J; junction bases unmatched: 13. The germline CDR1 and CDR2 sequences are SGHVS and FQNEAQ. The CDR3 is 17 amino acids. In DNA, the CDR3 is TGTGCCAGCAGCCCCCGCAGACAGGGGGTTTCTGACTATGGCTACACCTTC. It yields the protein CASSPRRQGVSDYGYTF.